The 32 T cell receptor beta chains in this list originate from one sample, sequenced in a study of spatial heterogeneity in lung cancer. A single record per CDR3 protein comes from TCRdb applying MiXCR to the 5' RACE reads. The table has approximately 9,700 distinct CDR3 sequences, around 10% seen once. Overall study findings and caveats: Mutation counts in tumors were tracked by counts of expanded intratumoral alpha and beta TCRs.

Time point reported: sample taken at primary tumor resection. Which antigens these TCRs recognize remains unknown. Sequences were derived from lung tumor tissue, sampled at surgery. Every receptor here comes from a male donor with early-stage non-small cell lung cancer.

This clonotype was seen more than once but under ten times. V gene TRBV4-3 combines with J gene TRBJ2-1; TRBD2 aligns across 11 bases. Unmatched junction bases numbered 4, after V lost 4 bases and J lost 5 bases. Germline CDR1 reads LGHNA; CDR2 reads YSLEER. CDR3 size: 15 residues. CDR3 residues: CASSPGTSGHNEQFF. DNA for the CDR3: TGCGCCAGCAGCCCGGGGACTAGCGGTCACAATGAGCAGTTCTTC.

This clonotype has a count of ten or more. The chain is built from TRBV7-2 and TRBJ1-6, with D hard to call. Germline V gene data show CDR1 as SGHTA and CDR2 as FQGNSA. The germline V and J ends were trimmed by 1 base and 8 bases, with 12 bases remaining between them. CDR3 length: 15 residues. The CDR3 loop reads CASSLVLVNHSPLHF. The CDR3 DNA sequence: TGTGCCAGCAGCTTAGTACTCGTGAACCATTCACCCCTCCACTTT.

This clonotype was seen ten or more times. In DNA, the CDR3 is TGTGCCAGTCAGACTAGCGGTACCTACGAGCAGTACTTC. Translation gives CASQTSGTYEQYF. V usage is TRBV18 and J usage is TRBJ2-7, with 9 bases identical to TRBD2. J was trimmed by 2 bases and V by 9 bases; bases with no gene match: 5. The V gene's germline CDR1 is KGHSH and CDR2 LQKENI. The CDR3 loop spans 13 amino acids.

In this sample, this clonotype turned up many times. This chain connects TRBV14 to TRBJ1-2; 7 bases align to TRBD1. This CDR3 has 14 residues. Germline V CDR1 and CDR2: SGHDN, FVKESK. The trim removed 3 bases at V and 3 bases at J, leaving 4 bases unmatched. CDR3 residues: CASSQLQGHYGYTF. DNA for the CDR3: TGTGCCAGCAGCCAGCTACAGGGGCACTATGGCTACACCTTC. The whole variable domain, remainder taken from reference TRBV14 and TRBJ1-2, is EAGVTQFPSHSVIEKGQTVTLRCDPISGHDNLYWYRRVMGKEIKFLLHFVKESKQDESGMPNNRFLAERTGGTYSTLKVQPAELEDSGVYFCASSQLQGHYGYTFGSGTRLTVV.

This clonotype has a handful of counts. This chain connects TRBV20-1 to TRBJ1-2; 8 nucleotides agree with TRBD1. Per the germline V gene, CDR1 is DFQATT and CDR2 is SNEGSKA (reference sequence). With V trimmed by 6 bases and J by 4 bases, 10 bases remained unmatched. CDR3 length: 14 residues. CDR3 loop: CSAPLRTGFYGYTF. The CDR3 coding sequence is TGCAGTGCCCCACTCCGGACAGGGTTCTATGGCTACACCTTC.

The chain is built from TRBV5-4 and TRBJ2-3; D is perhaps TRBD2 (6 bases). The CDR3 covers 14 residues. CDR1 is SGHNT and CDR2 is YYREEE in the germline V gene (reference sequence). V lost 4 bases and J lost 6, with 15 bases in between. The CDR3 nucleotides read TGTGCCAGCAGCCCGGGACTGGGGTTGGATACGCAGTATTTT. Encoded protein: CASSPGLGLDTQYF.

The CDR3 loop reads CASSELPGWGYEQYF. Here the CDR3 DNA reads TGTGCCAGCAGTGAATTGCCAGGTTGGGGCTACGAGCAGTACTTC. The chain has TRBV2 and TRBJ2-7; D is ambiguous. V shed 2 bases and J shed 3 bases, with 14 bases lying between them. The CDR3 loop spans 15 amino acids. CDR1 and CDR2 (germline): SNHLY, FYNNEI. Looking up the rest from reference TRBV2 and TRBJ2-7 gives the full variable domain: EPEVTQTPSHQVTQMGQEVILRCVPISNHLYFYWYRQILGQKVEFLVSFYNNEISEKSEIFDDQFSVERPDGSNFTLKIRSTKLEDSAMYFCASSELPGWGYEQYFGPGTRLTVT.

By sample fraction, this clonotype is medium-sized. The chain employs TRBV6-2 or TRBV6-3 and TRBJ2-6; 12 bases map to TRBD1. This CDR3 spans 17 amino acids. Germline-derived CDR1 and CDR2 are MNHEY and SVGEGT. The junction had 6 bases not matched to a gene; V was cut back by 6 bases and J by 3 bases. In DNA, the CDR3 is TGTGCCAGCAGCCCCGGGACAGGGGGCGGTGGGGCCAACGTCCTGACTTTC. It yields the protein CASSPGTGGGGANVLTF.

The rearrangement uses TRBV4-3 and TRBJ2-7; 9 bases are shared with TRBD2. From germline, CDR1 is LGHNA and CDR2 YSLEER. The ends lost 3 bases at V and 5 bases at J; junction bases unmatched: 5. The CDR3 totals 14 residues. For the CDR3, the DNA is TGCGCCAGCAGCCACCTTAGCGGGAGCAACGAGCAGTACTTC. Its protein product is CASSHLSGSNEQYF.

As for this clonotype: At one end, the junction sequence differs from germline, possibly due to a read error. The chain carries TRBV11-3 and TRBJ2-1; no firm D call. The CDR3 runs to 11 residues. Germline V gene data show CDR1 as SGHNT and CDR2 as YENEEA. DNA of the CDR3: TGTGTCAGCAGCTTAGGCAATGAGCAGTTCTTC. This codes for CVSSLGNEQFF.

By share of the sample, this clonotype is medium-sized. This chain links TRBV9 with TRBJ1-1; D gene uncertain. Trimming took off 3 bases at V and 2 bases at J, with 8 bases between the two ends. Germline CDR1 reads SGDLS; CDR2 reads YYNGEE. The CDR3 runs 13 residues. CDR3 residues: CASSATPNTEAFF. CDR3 sequence (DNA): TGTGCCAGCAGCGCGACACCCAACACTGAAGCTTTCTTT. The complete variable domain, with remaining parts taken from reference TRBV9 and TRBJ1-1, reads DSGVTQTPKHLITATGQRVTLRCSPRSGDLSVYWYQQSLDQGLQFLIQYYNGEERAKGNILERFSAQQFPDLHSELNLSSLELGDSALYFCASSATPNTEAFFGQGTRLTVV.

This clonotype was counted ten times or more. The chain links TRBV29-1 to TRBJ2-4; D tentatively fits TRBD1 or TRBD2 (6 bases each). Trimming pared 0 bases from V and 6 bases from J, leaving 15 bases between. The CDR3 has 15 residues. The germline V gene has CDR1 SQVTM and CDR2 ANQGSEA. The CDR3 DNA reads TGCAGCGTTGAAGAGCTGTGGGGGGCCCTAAACATTCAGTACTTC. Its protein product is CSVEELWGALNIQYF.

In this sample, this clonotype turned up many times. This chain uses TRBV5-4 with TRBJ1-1; no definite D call. CDR3 length: 13 residues. In germline, CDR1 is SGHNT, CDR2 YYREEE (reference sequence). Trimming pared 3 bases from V and 1 base from J, leaving 7 bases between. CDR3 bases: TGTGCCAGCAGCTCACAGAGGAACACTGAAGCTTTCTTT. Translating it yields CASSSQRNTEAFF. Full variable domain (remainder filled in from reference TRBV5-4 and TRBJ1-1): ETGVTQSPTHLIKTRGQQVTLRCSSQSGHNTVSWYQQALGQGPQFIFQYYREEENGRGNFPPRFSGLQFPNYSSELNVNALELDDSALYLCASSSQRNTEAFFGQGTRLTVV.

By proportion, this clonotype is medium-sized. This sequence joins TRBV20-1 and TRBJ1-2, with TRBD1 as a possible D gene (5 bases). CDR3 length equals 14 residues. Per the germline V gene, CDR1 is DFQATT and CDR2 is SNEGSKA (reference sequence). V was cut by 2 bases and J by 4 bases, with 14 bases left in between. CDR3 DNA: TGCAGTGCTAGAAAGTTAGGGGACGGCTATGGCTACACCTTC. This sequence encodes CSARKLGDGYGYTF.

This clonotype was counted at least ten times. V is TRBV12-3 or TRBV12-4 and J is TRBJ2-1, with TRBD1 identical over 8 bases. The junction had 6 bases not matched to a gene; V was cut back by 4 bases and J by 7 bases. The CDR3 spans 14 residues. The CDR3 DNA reads as TGTGCCAGCAGTTACGGGACAGGACCAAATGAGCAGTTCTTC. Translating it yields CASSYGTGPNEQFF.

By proportion, this clonotype is medium-sized (0.01 to 0.1%). The chain carries TRBV6-2 or TRBV6-3 and TRBJ2-6; maybe TRBD2 (5 bases). In germline, CDR1 is MNHEY, CDR2 SVGEGT. The CDR3 spans 15 residues. V shed 2 bases and J shed 0 bases, with 5 bases lying between them. In nucleotides, the CDR3 is TGTGCCAGCAGTTACGGGAGCTCTGGGGCCAACGTCCTGACTTTC. This translates into CASSYGSSGANVLTF.

This clonotype was recorded at least ten times. The chain has TRBV2 and TRBJ2-1; 10 bases are shared with TRBD1. CDR1 and CDR2 (germline): SNHLY, FYNNEI. The V gene end was trimmed by 1 base and the J gene end by 6 bases; junction bases not matched to a gene: 9. This CDR3 is 17 amino acids long. CDR3 protein: CASSEEGTGQGSNEQFF. The CDR3 DNA reads TGTGCCAGCAGTGAAGAGGGAACGGGACAGGGGAGCAATGAGCAGTTCTTC.

Sample share makes this clonotype medium-sized. The rearrangement joins TRBV9 to TRBJ2-7; a possible D gene is TRBD2 (6 bases). Germline assignment: CDR1 SGDLS and CDR2 YYNGEE. This CDR3 has 15 residues. V was trimmed by 4 bases and J by 3 bases, leaving 17 bases between them. The CDR3 loop reads CASSSGGDGRYEQYF. CDR3 nucleotide sequence: TGTGCCAGCAGCTCCGGAGGGGACGGACGCTACGAGCAGTACTTC.

This clonotype is classed as medium-sized (0.01 to 0.1%). An end of the junction differs from the germline gene, which may be a read error. The chain recombines TRBV7-7 with TRBJ2-2; the match to TRBD2 covers 11 bases. CDR3 size: 18 residues. Germline V lookup: CDR1 SSHAT, CDR2 FNYEAQ (reference sequence). CDR3 protein: CASSRLATSGANTGELFF. The CDR3 nucleotides are TGTGCTAGCAGCCGCCTCGCGACTAGCGGGGCTAACACCGGGGAGCTGTTTTTT.

This clonotype is medium-sized (0.01 to 0.1%) by share. J is TRBJ2-1 and V is TRBV12-3 or TRBV12-4, with D uncertain. The CDR3 runs 13 residues. V was shortened by 1 base and J by 10 bases, with 11 bases between the two germline ends. For the CDR3, the DNA is TGTGCCAGCAGTTTAGGAATTCTCGGGGAGCAGTTCTTC. This encodes CASSLGILGEQFF.

This clonotype was observed at least ten times. This chain links TRBV7-2 with TRBJ2-3, with 9 bases lining up with TRBD2. The germline gives CDR1 SGHTA, CDR2 FQGNSA. V was pared by 5 bases and J by 5 bases, with 5 bases of the junction left unmatched. This CDR3 spans 14 amino acids. This chain's CDR3 is CASSPGLAIDTQYF. The CDR3 nucleotides are TGTGCCAGCAGCCCGGGACTAGCCATAGATACGCAGTATTTT.

This clonotype was seen at least ten times. This sequence joins TRBV9 and TRBJ2-5; 14 bases match TRBD2. The CDR3 loop spans 16 amino acids. The germline V gene has CDR1 SGDLS and CDR2 YYNGEE. The V gene end was trimmed by 2 bases and the J gene end by 5 bases; junction bases not matched to a gene: 5. The chain's CDR3 is CASSVTSGRALETQYF. The CDR3 DNA reads as TGTGCCAGCAGCGTGACTAGCGGGAGGGCCTTGGAGACCCAGTACTTC.

The chain links TRBV29-1 to TRBJ1-1; D not resolved. The CDR3 sequence is 11 residues long. V lost 6 bases and J lost 1, with 6 bases in between. The germline V gene has CDR1 SQVTM and CDR2 ANQGSEA. The CDR3, as DNA: TGCAGCGTGGTTGGGAACACTGAAGCTTTCTTT. Translating it yields CSVVGNTEAFF.

By share of the sample, this clonotype is medium-sized. The CDR3 nucleotides are TGCGCCAGCAGCCCGGAATGGGAAGGGTCAGCTTTCTTT. Amino acid sequence: CASSPEWEGSAFF. The V gene is TRBV5-1, the J gene TRBJ1-1; no clear D gene. The CDR3 totals 13 residues. Trimming cost V 4 bases and J 10 bases, with 17 bases left between them. The germline CDR1 and CDR2 sequences are SGHRS and YFSETQ.

This clonotype was recorded a few times. As DNA, the CDR3 is TGCGCCAGCAGCCACATCCTACGTAGCGGGAGCTACCCCGGGGAGCTGTTTTTT. Translation: CASSHILRSGSYPGELFF. The V gene is TRBV5-1, the J gene TRBJ2-2; 9 bases map to TRBD2. V dropped 4 bases and J dropped 6; count of bases not matched to a gene: 16. The CDR3 has 18 amino acids. Germline CDR1 reads SGHRS; CDR2 reads YFSETQ. The full variable domain, completed using reference TRBV5-1 and TRBJ2-2, is KAGVTQTPRYLIKTRGQQVTLSCSPISGHRSVSWYQQTPGQGLQFLFEYFSETQRNKGNFPGRFSGRQFSNSRSEMNVSTLELGDSALYLCASSHILRSGSYPGELFFGEGSRLTVL.

This clonotype was observed at least ten times. The chain couples TRBV24-1 to TRBJ2-1; 12 positions match TRBD2. Trimming took 4 bases from V and 13 from J; bases not matched to a gene: 4. Germline loops: CDR1 KGHDR, CDR2 SFDVKD. The CDR3 runs to 13 residues. The CDR3 nucleotides are TGTGCCACCAGTGACCTGACTAGCGGGAGACAGTTCTTC. Its translation is CATSDLTSGRQFF.

This clonotype was detected ten times or more. The chain links TRBV12-3 or TRBV12-4 to TRBJ1-2, with a weak D call TRBD1 (5 bases). This CDR3 spans 13 amino acids. Trimming left V 4 bases short and J 3 bases short, with 9 bases between. The CDR3 DNA follows: TGTGCCAGCAGTTCGACAGTTGACTATGGCTACACCTTC. Amino acids: CASSSTVDYGYTF.

This clonotype was recorded many times. V usage is TRBV20-1 and J usage is TRBJ2-1, with a weak D call TRBD1 (6 bases). Deletions cut 6 bases from V and 4 bases from J, with 22 bases between. Germline V CDR1 and CDR2: DFQATT, SNEGSKA (reference sequence). The CDR3 has 16 residues. The CDR3 protein is CSATQRTGTRYNEQFF. CDR3 nucleotide sequence: TGCAGTGCCACACAGAGAACCGGGACACGTTACAATGAGCAGTTCTTC.

This clonotype was counted ten times or more. The gene calls are TRBV7-9 and TRBJ2-3; TRBD2 aligns across 8 bases. There are 16 residues in the CDR3. The V gene end was trimmed by 5 bases and the J gene end by 3 bases; junction bases not matched to a gene: 10. The germline gives CDR1 SEHNR, CDR2 FQNEAQ (reference sequence). The DNA for the CDR3 is TGTGCCAGCAGCCTGGGACTAGGAGCGTCGACAGATACGCAGTATTTT. Protein product: CASSLGLGASTDTQYF. The variable domain in full, completed from reference TRBV7-9 and TRBJ2-3, reads DTGVSQNPRHKITKRGQNVTFRCDPISEHNRLYWYRQTLGQGPEFLTYFQNEAQLEKSRLLSDRFSAERPKGSFSTLEIQRTEQGDSAMYLCASSLGLGASTDTQYFGPGTRLTVL.

By share, this clonotype ranks as medium-sized (0.01 to 0.1%). This sequence joins TRBV20-1 and TRBJ1-2; D perhaps matches TRBD1 (6 bases). V was pared by 6 bases and J by 5 bases, with 19 bases between. CDR1 is DFQATT, CDR2 SNEGSKA, per germline (reference sequence). The CDR3 sequence is 14 residues long. CDR3 amino acids: CSAPSGGRGYGYTF. CDR3 coding DNA: TGCAGTGCCCCGTCCGGGGGGCGCGGGTATGGCTACACCTTC.

This clonotype was observed many times. The J gene is TRBJ1-5, the V gene TRBV20-1; the D gene is possibly TRBD1 (5 bases). V lost 0 bases to trimming and J lost 0 bases, with 12 bases between them. CDR3 length equals 16 residues. Germline V CDR1 and CDR2: DFQATT, SNEGSKA (reference sequence). CDR3 DNA sequence: TGCAGTGCTAGAGAGGGGGGGTCCTTTAGCAATCAGCCCCAGCATTTT. Protein: CSAREGGSFSNQPQHF.

This clonotype is medium-sized in the sample. The CDR3 coding sequence is TGCAGCGTTGTCGGGGCCGTGAACACTGAAGCTTTCTTT. It yields the protein CSVVGAVNTEAFF. The chain is built from TRBV29-1 and TRBJ1-1; tentative D call: TRBD1 (5 bases). V was clipped by 4 bases and J by 0 bases, with 9 bases between them. The CDR3 totals 13 residues. The germline V gene encodes CDR1 SQVTM and CDR2 ANQGSEA.